Presented here are 12 T cell receptor beta chains from one specimen sequenced in a study of shared clonotypes between healthy human individuals. The method was immunoSEQ multiplex PCR; TCRdb's version includes in-frame clones alone and lacks a portion of them. The sample gives about 1 million clones, about 75% of which show up once; approximately 1.5% is in the top ten. Sequences were obtained from memory CD4+ T cells sorted from blood. Indicated subset: CD45RA-negative fraction. The receptors stem from a young man in good health.

The V and J genes are TRBV10-2 and TRBJ1-4; the match to TRBD1 covers 9 bases. CDR1 WSHSY and CDR2 SAAADI come from the germline V gene. This CDR3 is 15 amino acids long. V was clipped by 6 bases and J by 5 bases; unmatched bases: 7. As DNA, the CDR3 is TGCGCCAGCAGCTCCACGGGGACAGGGAATGAAAAACTGTTTTTT. Translated: CASSSTGTGNEKLFF.

The V and J genes are TRBV30 and TRBJ1-1; D gene unclear. V shed 3 bases and J shed 1 base, with 12 bases lying between them. In germline, CDR1 is GTSNPN, CDR2 SVGIG (reference sequence). This CDR3 comprises 14 residues. This chain's CDR3 is CAWRISEPNTEAFF. DNA of the CDR3: TGTGCCTGGAGGATTAGCGAGCCGAACACTGAAGCTTTCTTT.

This clone came up many times. This chain's CDR3 is CAWSIAGGYEQYF. CDR3 nucleotide sequence: TGTGCCTGGAGTATAGCGGGAGGCTACGAGCAGTACTTC. The V call is TRBV30, the J call TRBJ2-7; TRBD2 matches 10 bases. Trimming at V came to 2 bases and at J to 3 bases, leaving 1 base not matched to a gene. Germline V CDR1 and CDR2: GTSNPN, SVGIG (reference sequence). This CDR3 contains 13 residues.

The chain joins TRBV19 to TRBJ1-4; D remains ambiguous. The CDR3 runs to 18 residues. V lost 4 bases and J lost 4, with 22 bases in between. CDR1 and CDR2 from the germline V gene are LNHDA and SQIVND (reference sequence). CDR3 sequence: CASSKVLWQFLFNEKLFF. The CDR3 nucleotides read TGTGCCAGTAGTAAGGTCCTCTGGCAGTTCCTTTTTAATGAAAAACTGTTTTTT.

V and J are TRBV6-5 and TRBJ1-5; 7 bases fit TRBD1. CDR1 and CDR2 from the germline V gene are MNHEY and SVGAGI. With V trimmed by 10 bases and J by 3 bases, 3 bases remained unmatched. There are 12 residues in the CDR3. The CDR3: CATGQVNQPQHF. CDR3 bases: TGTGCCACTGGACAGGTCAATCAGCCCCAGCATTTT.

The chain recombines TRBV5-4 with TRBJ2-2; D call uncertain. V was pared by 0 bases and J by 4 bases, with 10 bases between. The CDR3 has 15 amino acids. Germline-derived CDR1 and CDR2 are SGHNT and YYREEE (reference sequence). The CDR3 spells CASSLEQVTTGELFF. CDR3 nucleotides: TGTGCCAGCAGCTTGGAGCAGGTGACCACCGGGGAGCTGTTTTTT.

A note on this clone: This sample includes further DNA sequences coding for the same CDR3. The chain couples TRBV7-2 to TRBJ1-1; D unresolved. Germline CDR1 SGHTA, CDR2 FQGNSA. Between the trimmed V and J ends, which lost 0 bases and 0 bases, there was a span of 2 bases. The CDR3 is 13 residues long. In nucleotides, the CDR3 is TGTGCCAGCAGCTTAGCGCTGAACACTGAAGCTTTCTTT. This gives the protein CASSLALNTEAFF.

The chain links TRBV9 to TRBJ2-1; no clear D. V lost 2 bases to trimming and J lost 6 bases, with 6 bases between them. CDR3 length: 12 residues. Germline loops: CDR1 SGDLS, CDR2 YYNGEE. The CDR3 DNA reads TGTGCCAGCAGCGTTGACACCAATGAGCAGTTCTTC. Translation gives CASSVDTNEQFF.

The chain combines TRBV5-6 with TRBJ1-3; D is unclear. Trimming took off 2 bases at V and 0 bases at J, with 6 bases between the two ends. Germline V CDR1 and CDR2: SGHDT, YYEEEE. The CDR3 covers 14 residues. The CDR3, as DNA: TGTGCCAGCAGCTTTATAGCCTCTGGAAACACCATATATTTT. Translated, it gives CASSFIASGNTIYF. The entire variable domain, with the rest obtained from reference TRBV5-6 and TRBJ1-3, is as follows: DAGVTQSPTHLIKTRGQQVTLRCSPKSGHDTVSWYQQALGQGPQFIFQYYEEEERQRGNFPDRFSGHQFPNYSSELNVNALLLGDSALYLCASSFIASGNTIYFGEGSWLTVV.

This sequence joins TRBV5-1 and TRBJ1-4; tentatively, D is TRBD1 (6 bases). The germline V gene has CDR1 SGHRS and CDR2 YFSETQ. This CDR3 spans 16 amino acids. Trimming took off 0 bases at V and 0 bases at J, with 9 bases between the two ends. CDR3 amino acids: CASSLGGGSTNEKLFF. The CDR3 region has the DNA TGCGCCAGCAGCTTGGGAGGGGGTTCAACTAATGAAAAACTGTTTTTT.

This clone appeared a single time. The chain couples TRBV18 to TRBJ2-1, with D tentatively TRBD2 (6 bases). Trimming took 3 bases from V and 10 from J, leaving 19 bases between them. CDR1 KGHSH and CDR2 LQKENI come from the germline V gene. The CDR3 length is 15 residues. The CDR3 is CASSPWAGTQREQFF. DNA for the CDR3: TGTGCCAGCTCACCGTGGGCGGGGACTCAAAGGGAGCAGTTCTTC.

This clone showed up just a few times. V usage is TRBV5-6 and J usage is TRBJ1-5, with TRBD1 matching 12 bases. The CDR3 spans 13 residues. The germline V gene has CDR1 SGHDT and CDR2 YYEEEE. V shed 4 bases, J shed 14 bases, and the junction held 7 bases outside the gene matches. Here the CDR3 reads CASSLGGTGGKHF. In nucleotides, the CDR3 is TGTGCCAGCAGCCTAGGCGGGACAGGGGGCAAGCATTTT.